This TCR beta chain stems from a study of cytomegalovirus exposure and HLA in healthy donors. Both 60 Vbeta primers and 13 Jbeta primers went into the PCR. This table comes from immunoSEQ multiplex PCR, and its TCRdb copy is limited to in-frame clones, with some not included. The sample includes more than 110,000 clones, about 73% of them seen just once. Comments on this clone: The antigen is unknown.

Study results and limitations: According to reports, the classifier identified cytomegalovirus status with high specificity and sensitivity. As a later analysis showed, a missense DCLRE1C variant was linked to trimming of TCR beta V- and J-genes. More clonal expansion characterized HLA-associated TCR beta chains than equally common others in a later analysis. Available immune exposure information was restricted to CMV serostatus only.

Germline loops: CDR1 MDHEN, CDR2 SYDVKM. The ends were cut back, 4 bases at V and 13 bases at J, with 14 bases in the middle. The CDR3 sequence is 12 residues long. Sequenced: PBMCs. This clonotype originated in an older woman in good health and CMV-seropositive. The V and J genes are TRBV28 and TRBJ1-3; the D gene is possibly TRBD1 (6 bases). The CDR3 sequence is CASSSNRVGIYF. The CDR3, as DNA: TGTGCCAGCAGTTCTAACAGGGTAGGGATATATTTT. The variable domain in full, completed from reference TRBV28 and TRBJ1-3, reads DVKVTQSSRYLVKRTGEKVFLECVQDMDHENMFWYRQDPGLGLRLIYFSYDVKMKEKGDIPEGYSVSREKKERFSLILESASTNQTSMYLCASSSNRVGIYFGEGSWLTVV.